The next 23 T cell receptor beta chains were all read from a single sample in a study of blood T cell repertoires in COVID-19. Sequencing was performed with immunoSEQ multiplex PCR; in TCRdb, only in-frame clones are kept and a portion is missing. The sample lists 120,000 or so clones; 65% to 90% were seen once. Sequenced sample: peripheral blood. Receptors were obtained from a woman aged 55-70 years with acute or convalescent COVID-19.

The chain has TRBV7-2 and TRBJ2-3; D is perhaps TRBD2 (7 bases). V gave up 8 bases and J gave up 4 bases, with 19 bases separating them. Germline V gene lookup returns CDR1 SGHTA and CDR2 FQGNSA. The CDR3 consists of 15 residues. CDR3 loop: CASRTAGAFADTQYF. The CDR3 DNA reads as TGTGCCAGCCGCACGGCGGGGGCGTTCGCAGATACGCAGTATTTT.

The chain uses TRBV19 and TRBJ1-3; D remains ambiguous. Trimming removed 7 bases at V and 1 base at J, with 14 bases between. Germline V gene lookup returns CDR1 LNHDA and CDR2 SQIVND (reference sequence). The CDR3 has 15 residues. The CDR3 loop is CASKRGTESGNTIYF. The CDR3 region has the DNA TGTGCCAGTAAACGGGGTACTGAGTCTGGAAACACCATATATTTT.

The chain links TRBV7-2 to TRBJ2-4, with a tentative D call TRBD2 (5 bases). The germline V and J ends were trimmed by 1 base and 7 bases, with 11 bases remaining between them. The CDR3 has 14 amino acids. CDR1 is SGHTA, CDR2 FQGNSA, per germline. The CDR3 loop reads CASSLDAGENIQYF. CDR3 nucleotides: TGTGCCAGCAGCTTAGATGCGGGTGAGAACATTCAGTACTTC.

V and J are TRBV7-9 and TRBJ1-4; D is ambiguous. From germline, CDR1 is SEHNR and CDR2 FQNEAQ (reference sequence). V dropped 5 bases and J dropped 6 bases, with 13 bases sitting between them. This CDR3 is built from 14 residues. The chain's CDR3 is CASSPGVGHEKLFF. The DNA of the CDR3 is TGTGCCAGCAGCCCCGGGGTCGGTCATGAAAAACTGTTTTTT.

The chain has TRBV24-1 and TRBJ2-2; no definite D call. Germline loops: CDR1 KGHDR, CDR2 SFDVKD. V lost 3 bases and J 5 bases, leaving 9 bases between the germline ends. This CDR3 is built from 14 residues. CDR3 region: CATSDDDWTGELFF. CDR3 bases: TGTGCCACCAGTGATGACGACTGGACCGGGGAGCTGTTTTTT.

In its sample, this clone was seen once. V gene TRBV7-2 combines with J gene TRBJ2-3; 10 positions agree with TRBD2. Germline CDR1 reads SGHTA; CDR2 reads FQGNSA. The ends lost 2 bases at V and 2 bases at J; junction bases unmatched: 1. This CDR3 has 15 amino acids. This CDR3 is CASSLLAGDTDTQYF. CDR3 coding DNA: TGTGCCAGCAGCTTACTAGCGGGGGACACAGATACGCAGTATTTT.

The rearrangement uses TRBV9 and TRBJ1-2, with 9 bases matching TRBD1. CDR1 is SGDLS and CDR2 is YYNGEE in the germline V gene. Trimming took 2 bases from V and 6 from J; bases not matched to a gene: 5. This CDR3 comprises 14 residues. The CDR3 DNA reads TGTGCCAGCAGCGTCAACCGGGACAGGGATGGCTACACCTTC. Its protein is CASSVNRDRDGYTF.

This clone has a handful of counts. The J gene is TRBJ2-3, the V gene TRBV7-3, with D perhaps TRBD2 (7 bases). This CDR3 contains 17 residues. Germline V gene sequence: CDR1 SGHTA, CDR2 FQGTGA. Trimming cost V 0 bases and J 3 bases, with 16 bases left between them. CDR3 in DNA: TGTGCCAGCAGCTTAACGCTGGGCGGGGGCATTACAGATACGCAGTATTTT. Its protein product is CASSLTLGGGITDTQYF.

V and J are TRBV11-2 and TRBJ2-1; 9 nucleotides match TRBD2. There are 15 residues in the CDR3. The V and J ends lost 2 bases and 8 bases, in that order; junction bases with no gene match: 7. Germline CDR1 SGHAT, CDR2 FQNNGV. CDR3 in amino acids: CASSLRSGGIDEQFF. Written as DNA, the CDR3 is TGTGCCAGCAGCTTAAGGAGCGGGGGGATCGATGAGCAGTTCTTC.

This clone was counted only a few times. This chain links TRBV6-1 with TRBJ1-5, with D tentatively TRBD1 (5 bases). Germline V gene data show CDR1 as MNHNS and CDR2 as SASEGT. The V end lost 4 bases, the J end lost 2 bases, and 15 bases lay between the germline ends. The CDR3 is 16 residues long. The CDR3: CASSVGGGLGNQPQHF. CDR3 in DNA: TGTGCCAGCAGTGTGGGGGGGGGTTTAGGCAATCAGCCCCAGCATTTT.

The genes are TRBV27 and TRBJ1-4, with TRBD1 as a possible D gene (5 bases). Germline assignment: CDR1 MNHEY and CDR2 SMNVEV (reference sequence). The V end was cut by 11 bases, the J end by 5 bases, with 18 bases between. CDR3 length: 14 amino acids. CDR3 coding DNA: TGTGCCCGCACGGCGGGGGTAGACAATGAAAAACTGTTTTTT. As protein: CARTAGVDNEKLFF. Full variable domain (remainder filled in from reference TRBV27 and TRBJ1-4): EAQVTQNPRYLITVTGKKLTVTCSQNMNHEYMSWYRQDPGLGLRQIYYSMNVEVTDKGDVPEGYKVSRKEKRNFPLILESPSPNQTSLYFCARTAGVDNEKLFFGSGTQLSVL.

The gene calls are TRBV24-1 and TRBJ2-1; no clear D gene. The V gene lost 2 bases and the J gene lost 10 bases, with 11 bases spanning the gap. The CDR3 totals 13 residues. Germline loops: CDR1 KGHDR, CDR2 SFDVKD. CDR3 sequence: CATSDSNAREQFF. The CDR3 coding sequence is TGTGCCACCAGTGATTCGAACGCCCGGGAGCAGTTCTTC.

The chain combines TRBV4-3 with TRBJ1-2; 8 bases are a match to TRBD1. Trimming took 0 bases from V and 4 from J; bases not matched to a gene: 4. This CDR3 has 15 amino acids. Per germline, CDR1 LGHNA and CDR2 YSLEER. The CDR3 loop reads CASSQDPQGAYGYTF. For the CDR3, the DNA is TGCGCCAGCAGCCAAGATCCCCAGGGGGCCTATGGCTACACCTTC.

The rearrangement joins TRBV19 to TRBJ2-6; D is perhaps TRBD2 (5 bases). Germline loops: CDR1 LNHDA, CDR2 SQIVND (reference sequence). Deletions cut 7 bases from V and 4 bases from J, with 17 bases between. The CDR3 has 16 amino acids. As DNA, the CDR3 is TGTGCCAGTACCCCAACCCGGGGAGCCGGGGCCAACGTCCTGACTTTC. Its translation is CASTPTRGAGANVLTF.

The rearrangement uses TRBV12-5 and TRBJ1-2; no clear D. Germline V gene lookup returns CDR1 LGHNT and CDR2 FRNRAP. The CDR3 runs 13 residues. With 6 bases removed from V and 8 bases from J, the gap between germline ends came to 16 bases. The CDR3 is CASGGSDYRGYTF. CDR3 in DNA: TGTGCTAGTGGAGGTAGTGACTATAGAGGCTACACCTTC.

The V call is TRBV19, the J call TRBJ2-5; 11 nucleotides line up with TRBD2. Trimming removed 4 bases from V and 1 base from J; junction bases left unmatched: 2. Germline CDR1 reads LNHDA; CDR2 reads SQIVND (reference sequence). The CDR3 length is 15 residues. The CDR3 nucleotides are TGTGCCAGTAGTAGGGGGACTAGCGGCCAAGAGACCCAGTACTTC. Amino acids: CASSRGTSGQETQYF.

Note on this clone: No conserved phenylalanine or tryptophan is present at the end of the CDR3, so a read error is the likely explanation. The DNA is omitted, as the CDR3 cannot be located on it reliably, and the CDR3 follows TCRdb's listing. V is TRBV6-8 and J is TRBJ2-7; the table gives TRBD2 as D, unverified against the DNA. The V gene's germline CDR1 is MNHGY and CDR2 SAAAGT. The CDR3 has 10 amino acids, counting both end residues. This CDR3 reads CASSPPGRGT.

V and J are TRBV11-3 and TRBJ1-1, with D tentatively TRBD1 (5 bases). The CDR3 loop spans 14 amino acids. Germline assignment: CDR1 SGHNT and CDR2 YENEEA. Trimming stripped 3 bases from V and 2 bases from J, with 10 bases between. CDR3 residues: CASSFDRGNTEAFF. The DNA for the CDR3 is TGTGCCAGCAGCTTCGATAGGGGAAACACTGAAGCTTTCTTT.

The chain employs TRBV3-1 (or the pseudogene TRBV3-2) and TRBJ2-2, with D possibly TRBD1 on 6 matching bases. Trimming pared 4 bases from V and 2 bases from J, leaving 11 bases between. Germline V lookup: CDR1 LGHDT, CDR2 YNNKEL (reference sequence). The CDR3 covers 15 residues. The CDR3 protein is CASSRAGTNTGELFF. In DNA, the CDR3 is TGTGCCAGCAGCCGAGCTGGGACAAACACCGGGGAGCTGTTTTTT.

This clone showed up just once. This chain joins TRBV27 and TRBJ2-3; a possible D gene is TRBD2 (5 bases). The CDR3 has 14 amino acids. Germline CDR1 is MNHEY and CDR2 is SMNVEV (reference sequence). The germline V and J ends were trimmed by 5 bases and 11 bases, with 20 bases remaining between them. CDR3 amino acids: CASSLSQLDPMQYF. The CDR3, as DNA: TGTGCCAGCAGTCTTTCTCAACTAGACCCTATGCAGTATTTT.

This clone was seen a handful of times. This CDR3 reads CASSQVIESSPLHF. The CDR3 bases are TGTGCCAGCAGCCAAGTAATAGAAAGTTCACCCCTCCACTTT. V is TRBV14 and J is TRBJ1-6, with D unresolved. Germline CDR1 SGHDN, CDR2 FVKESK. The V end lost 1 base, the J end lost 9 bases, and 10 bases lay between the germline ends. The CDR3 covers 14 residues.

The chain has TRBV9 and TRBJ1-4; D remains unclear. CDR1 SGDLS and CDR2 YYNGEE come from the germline V gene. V dropped 2 bases and J dropped 8 bases, with 13 bases sitting between them. The CDR3 contains 14 residues. Here the CDR3 reads CASSVGRMPEKLFF. For the CDR3, the DNA is TGTGCCAGCAGCGTGGGGAGGATGCCAGAAAAACTGTTTTTT.

This sequence joins TRBV12-3 or TRBV12-4 and TRBJ1-5; the D is unclear. Trimming removed 4 bases at V and 7 bases at J, with 8 bases between. The CDR3 has 12 residues. As DNA, the CDR3 is TGTGCCAGCAGTTCGTACTTCCAGCCCCAGCATTTT. Amino acid sequence: CASSSYFQPQHF.